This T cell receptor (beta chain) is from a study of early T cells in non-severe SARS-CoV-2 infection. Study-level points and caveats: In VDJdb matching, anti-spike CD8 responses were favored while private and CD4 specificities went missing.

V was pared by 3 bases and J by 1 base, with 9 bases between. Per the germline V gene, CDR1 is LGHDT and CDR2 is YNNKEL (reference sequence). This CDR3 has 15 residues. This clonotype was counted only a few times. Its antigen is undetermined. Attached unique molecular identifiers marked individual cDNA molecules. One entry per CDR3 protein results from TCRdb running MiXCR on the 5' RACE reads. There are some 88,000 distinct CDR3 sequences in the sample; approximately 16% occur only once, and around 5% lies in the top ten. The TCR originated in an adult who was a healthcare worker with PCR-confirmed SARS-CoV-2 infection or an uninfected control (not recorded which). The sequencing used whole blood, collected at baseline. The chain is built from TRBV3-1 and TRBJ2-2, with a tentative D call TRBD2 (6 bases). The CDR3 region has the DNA TGTGCCAGCAGCCATGCGGGACGGAACACCGGGGAGCTGTTTTTT. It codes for CASSHAGRNTGELFF.